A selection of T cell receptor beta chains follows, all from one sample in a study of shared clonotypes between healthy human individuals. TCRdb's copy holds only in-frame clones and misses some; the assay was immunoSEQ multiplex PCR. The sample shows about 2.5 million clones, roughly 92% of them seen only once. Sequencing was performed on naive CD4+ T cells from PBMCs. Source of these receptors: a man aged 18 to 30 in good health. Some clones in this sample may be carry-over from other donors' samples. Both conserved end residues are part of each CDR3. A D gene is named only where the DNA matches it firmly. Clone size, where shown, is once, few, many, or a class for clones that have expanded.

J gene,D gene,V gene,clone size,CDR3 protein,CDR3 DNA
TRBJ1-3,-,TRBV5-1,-,CASSPVFGKLGTGNTIYF,TGCGCCAGCAGCCCGGTATTCGGGAAACTGGGGACTGGAAACACCATATATTTT
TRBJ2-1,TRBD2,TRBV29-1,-,CSVGIAGGGDEQFF,TGCAGCGTTGGGATAGCGGGAGGAGGGGATGAGCAGTTCTTC
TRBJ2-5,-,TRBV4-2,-,CASSQERGTQYF,TGTGCCAGCAGCCAAGAGCGAGGGACCCAGTACTTC
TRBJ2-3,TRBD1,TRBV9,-,CASSTRQGSVSDTQYF,TGTGCCAGCAGCACCCGACAGGGGTCAGTCTCAGATACGCAGTATTTT
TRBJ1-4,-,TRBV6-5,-,CASSYGREREKLFF,TGTGCCAGCAGTTACGGTAGGGAACGAGAAAAACTGTTTTTT
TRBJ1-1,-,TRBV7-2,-,CASSPRGGTEAFF,TGTGCCAGCAGCCCCAGGGGCGGCACTGAAGCTTTCTTT
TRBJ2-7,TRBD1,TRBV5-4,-,CASSFRDRGSYEQYF,TGTGCCAGCAGCTTCCGGGACAGGGGTTCCTACGAGCAGTACTTC
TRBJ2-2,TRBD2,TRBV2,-,CARKGAGVTGELFF,TGTGCCAGAAAAGGAGCGGGAGTTACCGGGGAGCTGTTTTTT
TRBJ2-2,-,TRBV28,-,CASRRLSNTGELFF,TGTGCCAGCAGAAGGTTATCAAACACCGGGGAGCTGTTTTTT
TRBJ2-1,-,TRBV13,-,CASSLNRQENEQFF,TGTGCCAGCAGCTTAAACAGACAGGAGAATGAGCAGTTCTTC
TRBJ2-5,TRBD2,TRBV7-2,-,CASSYSGRSGETQYF,TGTGCCAGCAGCTATAGCGGGAGATCGGGTGAGACCCAGTACTTC
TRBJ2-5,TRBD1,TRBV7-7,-,CASSLDRVETQYF,TGTGCCAGCAGCTTGGACAGGGTGGAGACCCAGTACTTC
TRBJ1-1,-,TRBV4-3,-,CASSQDVRANTEAFF,TGCGCCAGCAGCCAAGATGTTAGGGCGAACACTGAAGCTTTCTTT
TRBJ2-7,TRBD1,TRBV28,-,CASSSGEGGTGPSSHYEQYF,TGTGCCAGCAGCTCAGGGGAAGGCGGGACAGGTCCAAGTTCTCACTACGAGCAGTACTTC
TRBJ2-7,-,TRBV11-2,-,CASSLVGYEQYF,TGTGCCAGCAGCTTAGTTGGTTACGAGCAGTACTTC
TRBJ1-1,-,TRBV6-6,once,CASRPDPSFEAFF,TGTGCCAGCAGGCCCGACCCAAGTTTTGAAGCTTTCTTT
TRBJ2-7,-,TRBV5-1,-,CASSLDDRPGYEQYF,TGCGCCAGCAGCTTGGATGACAGGCCAGGATACGAGCAGTACTTC
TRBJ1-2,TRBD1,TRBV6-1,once,CASSEWGTGGWYTF,TGTGCCAGCAGTGAATGGGGGACAGGGGGATGGTACACCTTC
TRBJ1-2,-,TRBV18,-,CASSPAVFLGVGDDGYTF,TGTGCCAGCTCACCAGCGGTGTTTCTCGGGGTGGGGGACGATGGCTACACCTTC
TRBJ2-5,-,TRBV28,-,CASSLDFSFAQYF,TGTGCCAGCAGTTTGGATTTCAGTTTTGCCCAGTACTTC
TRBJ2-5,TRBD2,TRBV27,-,CASSFSETGGSEETQYF,TGTGCCAGCAGTTTTTCGGAAACGGGAGGGAGTGAGGAGACCCAGTACTTC
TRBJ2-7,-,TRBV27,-,CASSFMLGTYEQYF,TGTGCCAGCAGTTTTATGCTGGGGACGTACGAGCAGTACTTC
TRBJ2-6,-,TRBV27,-,CASSFLGANVLTF,TGTGCCAGCAGTTTTCTGGGGGCCAACGTCCTGACTTTC
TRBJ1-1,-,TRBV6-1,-,CASSEGMETEAFF,TGTGCCAGCAGTGAGGGGATGGAGACTGAAGCTTTCTTT
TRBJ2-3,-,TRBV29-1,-,CSVEGRDTQYF,TGCAGCGTTGAGGGTCGAGATACGCAGTATTTT
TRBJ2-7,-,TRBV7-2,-,CASSSVGYSSYEQYF,TGTGCCAGCAGCTCAGTGGGGTATTCGTCCTACGAGCAGTACTTC
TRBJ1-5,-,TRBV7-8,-,CASSLTKSLYSNQPQHF,TGTGCCAGCAGCTTAACTAAGTCTCTCTATAGCAATCAGCCCCAGCATTTT
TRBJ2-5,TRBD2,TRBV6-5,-,CASRVMTSSETQYF,TGTGCCAGCAGAGTGATGACTAGCTCTGAGACCCAGTACTTC
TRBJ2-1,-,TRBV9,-,CASSVMGGGATPASYNEQFF,TGTGCCAGCAGCGTTATGGGAGGGGGCGCAACTCCGGCCTCCTACAATGAGCAGTTCTTC
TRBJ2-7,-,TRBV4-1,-,CASSQGPLTARQYF,TGCGCCAGCAGCCAAGGCCCCCTGACTGCTCGGCAGTACTTC
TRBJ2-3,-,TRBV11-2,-,CASSPLRGTDTQYF,TGTGCCAGCAGCCCTCTCCGGGGAACAGATACGCAGTATTTT
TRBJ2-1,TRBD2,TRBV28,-,CATGGSYNEQFF,TGTGCCACCGGGGGGTCCTACAATGAGCAGTTCTTC
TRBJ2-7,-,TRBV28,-,CASTSESYEQYF,TGTGCCAGCACCTCCGAAAGCTACGAGCAGTACTTC